This T cell receptor beta chain was observed in a study of vaccination and CD4 T cells after COVID-19. The Oncomine TCR Beta short-read assay was applied to DNA of cultured CD4+ T cells. CD4+ T cells were cultured, and genomic DNA was extracted from them. TCRdb reprocessed the PCR reads via MiXCR and lists one record per CDR3 protein. Of approximately 15,000 distinct CDR3 sequences detected, roughly half appear once; the ten largest clones hold less than 15%. Of note for this clonotype: No antigen is known for it.

As for treatment: roughly nine-day PBMC culture with coronavirus spike peptide pools or control peptides (ViraFEST assay). Convalescent patients tested SARS-CoV-2 PCR positive from March to December 2020, before Alpha, Beta and Delta emerged. Overall study findings and caveats: Median counts of SARS-CoV-2-reactive clonotypes increased from about 20 to 38; this difference was not significant. Spike mono-reactivity marked 304 of 307 vaccine-specific clones in convalescent patients.

Sequencing was carried out using CD4+ T cells from blood, cultured in vitro. This receptor was taken from a human donor who had recovered from COVID-19.

The CDR3 DNA reads as TGTGCCAGCAGGGGAACAGGGGGTAAGGAGACCCAGTACTTC. Residues: CASRGTGGKETQYF. The chain combines TRBV6-1 with TRBJ2-5; 8 nucleotides match TRBD1. The CDR3 runs to 14 residues. Losses at the gene ends were 6 bases for V and 5 bases for J; bases not matched to a gene: 8. CDR1 MNHNS and CDR2 SASEGT come from the germline V gene.